The clone carrying this TCR beta chain was observed a few times. Original methodology: Reference gene primer amplification gave estimated nucleated cell counts. Produced via immunoSEQ multiplex PCR; TCRdb's table is partial and in-frame only. Clone size and V and J calls were adopted from that table, with D and trimming inferred from the DNA. The table has about 190,000 clones, around three quarters seen once. CDR1 is KGHSH, CDR2 LQKENI, per germline. Deletions cut 3 bases from V and 7 bases from J, with 10 bases between. The CDR3 runs 14 residues. This sample stems from a study of blood T cell repertoires in COVID-19. Study overall: Sources were T cells, B-cell-depleted T cells, or PBMCs; the material itself was cDNA or gDNA.

Everyone who took part was about 18 to 90 years old, and they came from roughly 25 US areas. Participant-given clinical history determined each cohort assignment. The rearrangement joins TRBV18 to TRBJ1-6; no clear D. The receptor's source is a woman between 50 and 59 years old with acute COVID-19. Specimen: PBMCs or T cells enriched from blood (not recorded which). This chain's CDR3 is CASSPGRVNSPLHF. The DNA for the CDR3 is TGTGCCAGCTCACCTGGGAGGGTAAATTCACCCCTCCACTTT.